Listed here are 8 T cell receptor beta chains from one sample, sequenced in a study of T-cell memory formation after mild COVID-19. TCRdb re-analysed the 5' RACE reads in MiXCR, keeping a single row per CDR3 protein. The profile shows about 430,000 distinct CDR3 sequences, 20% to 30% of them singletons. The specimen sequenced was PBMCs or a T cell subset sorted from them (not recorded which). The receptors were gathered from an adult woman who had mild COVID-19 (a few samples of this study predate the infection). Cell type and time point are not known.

The CDR3 bases are TGTGCCAGCCGGACAGGGGGCAATGAGCAGTTCTTC. This codes for CASRTGGNEQFF. The chain couples TRBV6-5 to TRBJ2-1; 10 positions agree with TRBD1. The CDR3 runs to 12 residues. Per germline, CDR1 MNHEY and CDR2 SVGAGI. V shed 8 bases, J shed 6 bases, and the junction held 1 base outside the gene matches.

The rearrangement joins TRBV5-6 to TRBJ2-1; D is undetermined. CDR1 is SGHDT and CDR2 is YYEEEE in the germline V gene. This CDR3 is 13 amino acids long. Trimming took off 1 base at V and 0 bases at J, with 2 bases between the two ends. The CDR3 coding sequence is TGTGCCAGCAGCTTGTTCTCCTACAATGAGCAGTTCTTC. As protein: CASSLFSYNEQFF. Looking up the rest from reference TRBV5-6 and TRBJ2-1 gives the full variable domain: DAGVTQSPTHLIKTRGQQVTLRCSPKSGHDTVSWYQQALGQGPQFIFQYYEEEERQRGNFPDRFSGHQFPNYSSELNVNALLLGDSALYLCASSLFSYNEQFFGPGTRLTVL.

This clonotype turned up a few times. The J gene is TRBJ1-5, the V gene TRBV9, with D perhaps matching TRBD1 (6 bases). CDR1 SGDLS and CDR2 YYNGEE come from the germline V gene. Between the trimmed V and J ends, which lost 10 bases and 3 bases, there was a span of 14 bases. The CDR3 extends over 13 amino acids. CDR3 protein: CAGATGPNQPQHF. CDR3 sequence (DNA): TGTGCCGGGGCCACAGGGCCCAATCAGCCCCAGCATTTT.

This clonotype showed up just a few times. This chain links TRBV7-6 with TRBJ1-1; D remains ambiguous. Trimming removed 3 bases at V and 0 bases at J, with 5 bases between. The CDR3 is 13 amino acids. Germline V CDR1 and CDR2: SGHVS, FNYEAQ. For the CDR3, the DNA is TGTGCCAGCAGCTTTTCCTTGAACACTGAAGCTTTCTTT. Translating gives CASSFSLNTEAFF.

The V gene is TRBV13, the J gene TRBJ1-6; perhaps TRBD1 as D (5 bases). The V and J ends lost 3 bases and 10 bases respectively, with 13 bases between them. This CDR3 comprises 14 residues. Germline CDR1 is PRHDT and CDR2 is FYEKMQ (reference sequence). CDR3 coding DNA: TGTGCCAGCAGCTTGGGGGGGGTGCGATCACCCCTCCACTTT. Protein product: CASSLGGVRSPLHF.

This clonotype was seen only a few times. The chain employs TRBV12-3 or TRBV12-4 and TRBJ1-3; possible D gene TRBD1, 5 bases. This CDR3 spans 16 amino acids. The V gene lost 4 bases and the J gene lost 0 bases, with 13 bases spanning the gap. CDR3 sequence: CASSSPGRGSGNTIYF. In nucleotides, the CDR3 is TGTGCCAGCAGTTCCCCGGGACGGGGCTCTGGAAACACCATATATTTT.

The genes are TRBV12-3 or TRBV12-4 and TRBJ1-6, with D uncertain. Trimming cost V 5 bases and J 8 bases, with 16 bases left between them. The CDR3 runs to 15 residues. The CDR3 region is CASSLEGGFDSPLHF. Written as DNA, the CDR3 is TGTGCCAGCAGTCTAGAGGGCGGCTTTGATTCACCCCTCCACTTT.

The CDR3 here is CASSPGTGFNGYTF. The CDR3 region has the DNA TGTGCCAGCAGCCCCGGGACAGGATTTAATGGCTACACCTTC. The chain has TRBV12-3 or TRBV12-4 and TRBJ1-2, with TRBD1 matching 8 bases. Trimming at V came to 6 bases and at J to 6 bases, leaving 9 bases not matched to a gene. This CDR3 spans 14 amino acids.